Reported below is one TCR beta chain. This sample was taken from a study of blood T cell repertoires in COVID-19. For the study at large: Samples came from the United States, Italy and Spain, spanning acute and convalescent COVID-19.

The CDR3 consists of 14 residues. V shed 6 bases and J shed 7 bases, with 13 bases lying between them. The germline CDR1 and CDR2 sequences are MNHEY and SVGAGI. Individuals aged 18 to 89 years were recruited from approximately 22 US areas. Self-reported history from a screening survey and questionnaire set each donor's cohort. What the recovered Cohort 3 donors had was two negative PCRs, clearance, or symptom resolution. This table comes from immunoSEQ multiplex PCR, and its TCRdb copy is limited to in-frame clones, with some not included. Among 350,000 to 450,000 clones listed, more than 80% were seen once.

Sequenced input: PBMCs or T cells enriched from blood (not recorded which). The chain joins TRBV6-5 to TRBJ1-6; D might be TRBD1 (6 bases). This TCR was recovered from a man aged 25-45 years who had recovered from COVID-19. The CDR3 DNA is TGTGCCAGCAGGCCCGGACAGTCCAATTCACCCCTCCACTTT. It encodes CASRPGQSNSPLHF.